This T cell receptor (beta chain) was sequenced for a study of shared clonotypes between healthy human individuals. A single count supports this clone. Its antigen remains unidentified. Study findings and constraints: Clonotypes that were shared across a handful of donors made up about 4.5% of naive CD4 clonotypes. Memory subsets had estimated richness that was generally smaller than that of naive subsets.

The CDR3 length is 12 residues. The J segment lost 6 bases and the V segment lost 4 bases, leaving 5 bases of the junction unmatched. Per germline, CDR1 GTSNPN and CDR2 SVGIG (reference sequence). Profiled with immunoSEQ multiplex PCR; TCRdb holds only in-frame clones, not every one. The sample has approximately 1,500,000 clones, around 98% seen once; the top ten hold about 0.45%. This sequence was found in a man aged 25 to 40 in good health. Input material: naive CD4+ T cells sorted from blood. Subset indicated: CD45RA+ positively selected. V and J are TRBV30 and TRBJ1-2; 7 positions agree with TRBD1. CDR3 sequence reads: CAWKTGRHGYTF. The CDR3 region has the DNA TGTGCCTGGAAGACAGGGAGGCATGGCTACACCTTC.